This TCR beta chain was observed in a study of T cells after yellow fever vaccination. This clonotype showed up many times. The antigen is not known. This CDR3 comprises 16 residues. V dropped 11 bases and J dropped 4 bases, with 27 bases sitting between them. Germline CDR1 is SNHLY and CDR2 is FYNNEI. Study observations and caveats: Clones that expanded after primary vaccination mostly reappeared after the booster (less than 98% CD4, about 91% CD8). By day 5 rather than day 15, the secondary response had peaked, though it was weaker.

TCR cDNA was made by 5'RACE template switching, adding a universal primer site and UMIs. One entry per CDR3 protein, called by TCRdb with MiXCR from the 5' RACE reads. The sample lists roughly 27,000 distinct CDR3 sequences, about 4.7% occurring once. The V gene is TRBV2, the J gene TRBJ2-7; a weak D match, TRBD2 (6 bases). Sample: CD8+ T cells sorted from PBMCs, taken 10 days after the yellow fever booster vaccination. This receptor was taken from a man younger than 40 who received the YFV17D yellow fever vaccine. The chain's CDR3 is CASWGEGSGVRYEQYF. The CDR3 region has the DNA TGTGCCTCCTGGGGTGAGGGTTCGGGAGTTAGGTACGAGCAGTACTTC.